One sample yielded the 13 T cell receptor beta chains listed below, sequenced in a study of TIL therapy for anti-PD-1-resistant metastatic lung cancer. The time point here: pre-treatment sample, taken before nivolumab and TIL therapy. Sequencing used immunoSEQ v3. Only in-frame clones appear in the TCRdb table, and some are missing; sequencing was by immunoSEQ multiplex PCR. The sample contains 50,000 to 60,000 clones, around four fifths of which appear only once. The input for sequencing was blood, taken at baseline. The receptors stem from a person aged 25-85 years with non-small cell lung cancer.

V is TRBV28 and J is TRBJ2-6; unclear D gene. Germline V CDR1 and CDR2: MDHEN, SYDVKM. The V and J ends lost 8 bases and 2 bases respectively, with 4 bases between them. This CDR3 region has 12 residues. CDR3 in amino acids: CASQTGANVLTF. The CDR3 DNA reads TGTGCCAGCCAAACTGGGGCCAACGTCCTGACTTTC.

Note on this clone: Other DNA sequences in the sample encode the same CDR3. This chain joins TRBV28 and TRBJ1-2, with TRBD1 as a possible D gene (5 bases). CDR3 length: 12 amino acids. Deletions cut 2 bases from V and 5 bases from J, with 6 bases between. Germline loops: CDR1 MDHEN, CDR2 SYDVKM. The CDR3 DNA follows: TGTGCCAGCAGTTTAGGGGGATATGGCTACACCTTC. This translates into CASSLGGYGYTF.

This chain's CDR3 is CASSPVARDRGQVVRDYGYTF. The DNA of the CDR3 is TGTGCCAGCTCACCAGTTGCTCGGGACAGGGGGCAAGTGGTTCGGGACTATGGCTACACCTTC. The chain uses TRBV18 and TRBJ1-2; 12 positions agree with TRBD1. Germline CDR1 KGHSH, CDR2 LQKENI. Unmatched junction bases numbered 19, after V lost 2 bases and J lost 3 bases. The CDR3 has 21 residues.

CDR3 in amino acids: CASSLGTGGQETQYF. For the CDR3, the DNA is TGTGCCAGCAGCTTAGGGACGGGGGGGCAAGAGACCCAGTACTTC. This sequence joins TRBV11-2 and TRBJ2-5, with TRBD2 matching over 8 bases. CDR3 size: 15 residues. V was clipped by 1 base and J by 2 bases; unmatched bases: 3. The germline V gene has CDR1 SGHAT and CDR2 FQNNGV.

CDR3 amino acids: CASSPGTGVGYTF. For the CDR3, the DNA is TGTGCCAGCAGCCCAGGGACAGGGGTCGGCTACACCTTC. This rearrangement joins TRBV14 to TRBJ1-2, with TRBD1 matching over 10 bases. CDR3 size: 13 residues. Losses at the gene ends were 4 bases for V and 8 bases for J; bases not matched to a gene: 4. Germline CDR1 and CDR2: SGHDN and FVKESK.

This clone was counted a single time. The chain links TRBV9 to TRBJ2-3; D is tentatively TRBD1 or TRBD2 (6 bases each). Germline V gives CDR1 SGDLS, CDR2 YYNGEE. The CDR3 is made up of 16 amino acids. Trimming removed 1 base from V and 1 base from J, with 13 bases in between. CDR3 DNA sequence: TGTGCCAGCAGCGTAAGTCACAGGGAGGGCACAGATACGCAGTATTTT. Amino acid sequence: CASSVSHREGTDTQYF.

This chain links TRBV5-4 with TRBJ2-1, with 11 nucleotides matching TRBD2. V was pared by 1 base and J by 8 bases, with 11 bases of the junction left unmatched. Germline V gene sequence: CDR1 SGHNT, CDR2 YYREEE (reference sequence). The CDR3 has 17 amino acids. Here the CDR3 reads CASSLSVLAGETDEQFF. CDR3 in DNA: TGTGCCAGCAGCTTGTCTGTACTAGCGGGAGAAACGGATGAGCAGTTCTTC.

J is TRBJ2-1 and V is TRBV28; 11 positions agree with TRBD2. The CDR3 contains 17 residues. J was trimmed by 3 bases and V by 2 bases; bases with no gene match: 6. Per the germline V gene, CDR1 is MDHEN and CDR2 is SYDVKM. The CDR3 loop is CASSLALAGGGYNEQFF. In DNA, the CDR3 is TGTGCCAGCAGTTTAGCGCTAGCGGGAGGAGGCTACAATGAGCAGTTCTTC.

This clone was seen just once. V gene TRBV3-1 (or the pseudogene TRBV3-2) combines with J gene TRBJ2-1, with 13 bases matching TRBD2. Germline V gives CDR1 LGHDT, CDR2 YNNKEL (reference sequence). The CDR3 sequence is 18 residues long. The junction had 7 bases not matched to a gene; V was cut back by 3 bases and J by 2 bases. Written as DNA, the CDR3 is TGTGCCAGCAGCCACCTCATTACTAGCGGGGGGGCCTACAATGAGCAGTTCTTC. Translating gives CASSHLITSGGAYNEQFF.

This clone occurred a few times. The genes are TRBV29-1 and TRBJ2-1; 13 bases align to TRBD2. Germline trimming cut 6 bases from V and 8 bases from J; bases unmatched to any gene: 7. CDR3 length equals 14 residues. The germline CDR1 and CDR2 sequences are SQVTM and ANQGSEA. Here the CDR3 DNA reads TGCAGCGTGGAACTAGCGGGAGGGATCTATGAGCAGTTCTTC. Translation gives CSVELAGGIYEQFF.

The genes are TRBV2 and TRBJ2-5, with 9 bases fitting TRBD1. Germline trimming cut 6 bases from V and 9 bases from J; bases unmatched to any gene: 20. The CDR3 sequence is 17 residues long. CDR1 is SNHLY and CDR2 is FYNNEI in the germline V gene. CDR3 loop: CASSLNRGPWSPEAQYF. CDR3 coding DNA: TGTGCCAGCAGCCTAAACAGGGGGCCATGGTCGCCGGAGGCCCAGTACTTC.

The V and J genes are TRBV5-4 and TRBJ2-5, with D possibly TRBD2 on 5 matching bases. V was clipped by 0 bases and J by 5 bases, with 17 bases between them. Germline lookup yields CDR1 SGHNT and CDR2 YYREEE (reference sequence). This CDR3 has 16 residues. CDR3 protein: CASSLVGTGMWETQYF. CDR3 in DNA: TGTGCCAGCAGCTTGGTAGGAACGGGGATGTGGGAGACCCAGTACTTC.

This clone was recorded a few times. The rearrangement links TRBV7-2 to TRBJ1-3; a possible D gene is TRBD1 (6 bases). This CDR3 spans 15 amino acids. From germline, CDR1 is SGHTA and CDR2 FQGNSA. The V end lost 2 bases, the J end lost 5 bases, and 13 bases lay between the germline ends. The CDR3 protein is CASSLQGIDRNTIYF. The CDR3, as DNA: TGTGCCAGCAGCTTACAGGGGATAGACCGAAACACCATATATTTT.